Each of the 9 T cell receptor beta chains below was sequenced from the same sample in a study of blood T cell repertoires in COVID-19. Using immunoSEQ multiplex PCR, the repertoire was profiled, and TCRdb retains in-frame clones only, with some absent. The table has 150,000 to 200,000 clones, about four fifths seen once. Material for sequencing was peripheral blood. Receptor source: a man between 70 and 80 years old with active or convalescent COVID-19.

This chain joins TRBV6-5 and TRBJ1-2, with D hard to call. Germline V gene data show CDR1 as MNHEY and CDR2 as SVGAGI. Trimming cost V 2 bases and J 5 bases, with 12 bases left between them. This CDR3 has 14 residues. Written as DNA, the CDR3 is TGTGCCAGCAGTTACCGCCGGCGGGGTTATGGCTACACCTTC. It encodes CASSYRRRGYGYTF.

The chain combines TRBV21-1 with TRBJ1-2; the table's D call TRBD1 went unverified against the DNA. TRBV21-1 is a pseudogene locus. The CDR3 is 17 amino acids. The DNA of the CDR3 is TGTGCCAGCAGCAATTATGTGACAGGTCGATCAAACTATGGCTACACCTTC. Translated: CASSNYVTGRSNYGYTF.

The chain has TRBV10-3 and TRBJ2-1, with 7 bases that match TRBD2. CDR3 size: 16 residues. Germline V gene sequence: CDR1 ENHRY, CDR2 SYGVKD. J was trimmed by 7 bases and V by 8 bases; bases with no gene match: 17. The CDR3 sequence: CAISGGSPGVTNEQFF. In DNA, the CDR3 is TGTGCCATCTCGGGAGGTAGTCCGGGAGTGACGAATGAGCAGTTCTTC.

The chain is built from TRBV5-4 and TRBJ1-2; 7 positions match TRBD1. Trimming removed 0 bases from V and 7 bases from J; junction bases left unmatched: 9. Germline V CDR1 and CDR2: SGHNT, YYREEE (reference sequence). CDR3 size: 15 residues. CDR3 in DNA: TGTGCCAGCAGCTTGGAACAGGGGCCCCGAGGTGGCTACACCTTC. Protein product: CASSLEQGPRGGYTF.

This chain uses TRBV5-4 with TRBJ2-5; 12 bases are shared with TRBD2. Germline V CDR1 and CDR2: SGHNT, YYREEE (reference sequence). The CDR3 totals 16 residues. Unmatched junction bases numbered 6, after V lost 4 bases and J lost 2 bases. CDR3 loop: CASSPGTSGLQETQYF. The CDR3 DNA sequence: TGTGCCAGCAGCCCCGGGACTAGCGGGTTACAAGAGACCCAGTACTTC.

This clone has a handful of counts. V usage is TRBV6-5 and J usage is TRBJ1-2, with 7 bases identical to TRBD1. Trimming took 6 bases from V and 4 from J; bases not matched to a gene: 8. Germline lookup yields CDR1 MNHEY and CDR2 SVGAGI. The CDR3 is 14 amino acids. The CDR3 is CASRRGLISYGYTF. In nucleotides, the CDR3 is TGTGCCAGCAGAAGGGGGCTGATTAGCTATGGCTACACCTTC.

This chain joins TRBV28 and TRBJ2-7, with 8 bases aligning to TRBD1. Per the germline V gene, CDR1 is MDHEN and CDR2 is SYDVKM. The CDR3 covers 14 residues. The V segment lost 5 bases and the J segment 1 base; nucleotides outside the gene matches: 4. The CDR3 protein is CASSQYRGSYEQYF. The CDR3 region has the DNA TGTGCCAGCAGTCAATACAGGGGGTCCTACGAGCAGTACTTC.

This clone was seen only a few times. The CDR3 coding sequence is TGTGCCAGCAGCTCACTACTAGACGCCAACCGTGGAAACACCATATATTTT. Translating gives CASSSLLDANRGNTIYF. The gene calls are TRBV5-6 and TRBJ1-3; the D is unclear. Between the trimmed V and J ends, which lost 3 bases and 3 bases, there was a span of 19 bases. CDR1 is SGHDT and CDR2 is YYEEEE in the germline V gene. This CDR3 spans 17 amino acids.

This chain uses TRBV18 with TRBJ1-5, with 7 bases lining up with TRBD1. This CDR3 is 16 amino acids long. Per germline, CDR1 KGHSH and CDR2 LQKENI. V lost 2 bases to trimming and J lost 3 bases; unmatched junction nucleotides: 7. The DNA for the CDR3 is TGTGCCAGCTCACCAAATCGACAGGGTAACAATCAGCCCCAGCATTTT. Residues: CASSPNRQGNNQPQHF.